The subject of this entry is one TCR beta chain. The antigen remains undetermined. The CDR3 has 17 amino acids. Trimming cost V 3 bases and J 0 bases, with 14 bases left between them. Germline loops: CDR1 LNHNV, CDR2 YYDKDF (reference sequence). The source of the sample is a study of T-cell memory formation after mild COVID-19. Whole-study results and caveats: Shrinking CD4+ clones resided mostly in CM and EM, and CD8+ ones in EMRA. Second-wave clones that peaked on day 37 lacked confirmed SARS-CoV-2 specificity. Later expanders leaned CD4+, whereas clones that contracted between day 15 and 85 were balanced CD4/CD8. Pre-infection memory contained some responding clones, which suggested that cross-reactive memory had joined.

TCRdb reprocessed the 5' RACE reads via MiXCR and lists one record per CDR3 protein. Among about 210,000 distinct CDR3 sequences listed, 27% were seen once. The chain couples TRBV15 to TRBJ2-2, with D possibly being TRBD2 (6 bases). The TCR sequence derives from an adult woman who had mild COVID-19 (a few samples of this study predate the infection). Cell type and time point are not known. Sequences were obtained from PBMCs or a T cell subset sorted from them (not recorded which). In DNA form, the CDR3 reads TGTGCCACCAGCAGTCCCCGGACTACTTCGAACACCGGGGAGCTGTTTTTT. Amino acids: CATSSPRTTSNTGELFF.